A selection of T cell receptor beta chains follows, all from one sample in a study of shared clonotypes between healthy human individuals. Method: immunoSEQ multiplex PCR; TCRdb's copy keeps in-frame clones and lacks some. The sample yields around 550,000 clones, approximately 95% seen once. The source material was naive CD8+ T cells sorted from blood. The source is a woman aged 25 to 39 in good health. Both conserved end residues are part of each CDR3. Fields, in order: clone size, J gene, V gene, CDR3 protein. Size tells how often a clone was seen (once, few, many) or the class of an expanded clone, and some rows leave it out.

. | TRBJ1-2 | TRBV25-1 | CASSHLGYPYSTHYGYTF
. | TRBJ1-5 | TRBV28 | CASSPLPPSNQPQHF
. | TRBJ2-3 | TRBV6-1 | CASSEALHSEGGGDTQYF
. | TRBJ2-7 | TRBV9 | CASSPRLAYEQYF
. | TRBJ1-1 | TRBV7-3 | CASSLLGWTEAFF
. | TRBJ2-1 | TRBV27 | CASSPWTSGNEQFF
. | TRBJ1-2 | TRBV19 | CATSSTVGYGYTF
. | TRBJ2-7 | TRBV19 | CASSALSGRLYEQYF
. | TRBJ2-7 | TRBV6-5 | CASSSAGVNEQYF
. | TRBJ2-7 | TRBV4-1 | CASSQGVGTSGYEQYF
. | TRBJ1-1 | TRBV28 | CASSLPGVGPEAFF
. | TRBJ2-3 | TRBV4-2 | CASSQEDFGTSTDTQYF
. | TRBJ1-5 | TRBV27 | CASSFTGSVQPQHF
once | TRBJ2-2 | TRBV19 | CASSRQVEWELNTGELFF